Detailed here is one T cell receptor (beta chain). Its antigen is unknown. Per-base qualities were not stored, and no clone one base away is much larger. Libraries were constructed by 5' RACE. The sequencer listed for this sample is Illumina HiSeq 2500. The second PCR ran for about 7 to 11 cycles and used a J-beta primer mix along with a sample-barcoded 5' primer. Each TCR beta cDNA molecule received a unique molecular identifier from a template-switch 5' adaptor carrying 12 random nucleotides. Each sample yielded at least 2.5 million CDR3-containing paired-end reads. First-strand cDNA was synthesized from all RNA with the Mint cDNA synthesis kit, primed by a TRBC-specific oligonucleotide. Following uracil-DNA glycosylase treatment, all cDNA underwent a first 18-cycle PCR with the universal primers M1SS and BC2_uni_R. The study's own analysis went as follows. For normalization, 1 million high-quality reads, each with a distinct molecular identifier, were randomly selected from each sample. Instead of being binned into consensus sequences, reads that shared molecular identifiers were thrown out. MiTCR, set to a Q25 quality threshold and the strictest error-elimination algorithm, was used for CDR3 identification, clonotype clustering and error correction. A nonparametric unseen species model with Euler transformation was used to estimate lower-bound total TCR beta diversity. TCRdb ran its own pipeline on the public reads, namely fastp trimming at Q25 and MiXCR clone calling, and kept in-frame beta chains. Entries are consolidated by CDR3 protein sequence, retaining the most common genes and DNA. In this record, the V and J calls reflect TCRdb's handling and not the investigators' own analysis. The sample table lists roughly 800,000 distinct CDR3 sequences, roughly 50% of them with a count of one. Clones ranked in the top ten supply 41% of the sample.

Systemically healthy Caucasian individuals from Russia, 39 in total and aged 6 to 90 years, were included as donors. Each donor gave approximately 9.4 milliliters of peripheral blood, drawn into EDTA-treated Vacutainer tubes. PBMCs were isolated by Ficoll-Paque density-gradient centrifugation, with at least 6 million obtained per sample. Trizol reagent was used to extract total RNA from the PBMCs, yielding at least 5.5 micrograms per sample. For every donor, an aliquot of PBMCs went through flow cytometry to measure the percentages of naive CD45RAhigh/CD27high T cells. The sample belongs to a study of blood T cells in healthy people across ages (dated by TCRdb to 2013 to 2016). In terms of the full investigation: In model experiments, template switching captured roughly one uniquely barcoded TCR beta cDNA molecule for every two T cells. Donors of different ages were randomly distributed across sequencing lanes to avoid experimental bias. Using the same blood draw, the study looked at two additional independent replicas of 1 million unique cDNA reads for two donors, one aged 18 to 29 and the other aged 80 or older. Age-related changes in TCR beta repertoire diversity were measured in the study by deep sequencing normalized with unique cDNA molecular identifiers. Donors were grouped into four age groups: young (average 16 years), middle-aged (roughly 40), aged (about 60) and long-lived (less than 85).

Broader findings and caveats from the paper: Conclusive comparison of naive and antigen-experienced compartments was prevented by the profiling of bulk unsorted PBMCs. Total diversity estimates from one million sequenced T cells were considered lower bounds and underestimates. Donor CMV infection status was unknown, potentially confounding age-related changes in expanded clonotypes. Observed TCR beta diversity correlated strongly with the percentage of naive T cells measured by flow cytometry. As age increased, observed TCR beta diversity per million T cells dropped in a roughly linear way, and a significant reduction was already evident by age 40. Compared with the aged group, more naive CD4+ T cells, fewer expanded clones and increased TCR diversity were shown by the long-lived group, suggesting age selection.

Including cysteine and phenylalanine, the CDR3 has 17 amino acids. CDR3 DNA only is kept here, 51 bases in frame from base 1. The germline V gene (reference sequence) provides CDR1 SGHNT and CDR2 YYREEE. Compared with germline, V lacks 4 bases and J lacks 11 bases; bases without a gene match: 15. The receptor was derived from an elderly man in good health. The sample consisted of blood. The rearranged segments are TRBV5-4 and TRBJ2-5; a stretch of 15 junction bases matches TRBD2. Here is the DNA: TGTGCCAGCAGCCAGGGACTAGCGGGAGGCCCGAGCAATGAGCAGTACTTC. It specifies CASSQGLAGGPSNEQYF.